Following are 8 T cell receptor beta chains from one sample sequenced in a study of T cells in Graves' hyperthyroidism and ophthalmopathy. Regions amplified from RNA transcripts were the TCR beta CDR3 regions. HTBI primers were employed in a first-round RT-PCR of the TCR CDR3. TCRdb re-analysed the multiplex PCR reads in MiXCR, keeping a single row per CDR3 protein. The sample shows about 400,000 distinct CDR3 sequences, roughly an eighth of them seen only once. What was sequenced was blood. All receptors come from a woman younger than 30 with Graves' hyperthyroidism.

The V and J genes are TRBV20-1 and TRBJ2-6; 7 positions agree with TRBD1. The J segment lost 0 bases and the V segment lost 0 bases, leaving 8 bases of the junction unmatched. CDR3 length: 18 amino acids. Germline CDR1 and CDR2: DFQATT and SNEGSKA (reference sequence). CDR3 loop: CSARDRDSAGSGANVLTF. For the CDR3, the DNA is TGCAGTGCTAGAGATCGGGACAGTGCGGGCTCTGGGGCCAACGTCCTGACTTTC.

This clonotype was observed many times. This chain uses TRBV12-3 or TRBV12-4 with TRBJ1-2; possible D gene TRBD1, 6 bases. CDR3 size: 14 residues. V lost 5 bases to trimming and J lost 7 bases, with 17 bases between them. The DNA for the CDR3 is TGTGCCAGCAGTCCCCCACAGGGATTCGTTGGCTACACCTTC. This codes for CASSPPQGFVGYTF.

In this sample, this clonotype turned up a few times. Here the CDR3 reads CASSLYYGQGGYNEQFF. The CDR3 DNA sequence: TGTGCCAGCAGCCTATACTATGGACAGGGGGGTTACAATGAGCAGTTCTTC. The chain links TRBV5-8 to TRBJ2-1; 10 bases map to TRBD1. CDR1 is SGHTS and CDR2 is YDEGEE in the germline V gene. CDR3 length: 17 amino acids. The ends lost 4 bases at V and 4 bases at J; junction bases unmatched: 11. The full variable domain, rest sourced from reference TRBV5-8 and TRBJ2-1, is EAGVTQSPTHLIKTRGQQATLRCSPISGHTSVYWYQQALGLGLQFLLWYDEGEERNRGNFPPRFSGRQFPNYSSELNVNALELEDSALYLCASSLYYGQGGYNEQFFGPGTRLTVL.

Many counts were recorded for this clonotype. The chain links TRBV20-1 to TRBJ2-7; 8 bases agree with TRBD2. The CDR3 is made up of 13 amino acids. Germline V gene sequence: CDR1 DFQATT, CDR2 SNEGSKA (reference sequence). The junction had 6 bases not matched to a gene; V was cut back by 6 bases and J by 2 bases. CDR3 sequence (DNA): TGCAGTGCCCATAGCGGGGCACCCTACGAGCAGTACTTC. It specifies CSAHSGAPYEQYF.

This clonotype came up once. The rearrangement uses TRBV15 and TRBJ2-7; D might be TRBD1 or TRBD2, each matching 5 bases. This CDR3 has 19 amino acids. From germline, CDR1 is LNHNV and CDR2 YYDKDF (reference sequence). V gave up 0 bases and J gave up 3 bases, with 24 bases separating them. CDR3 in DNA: TGTGCCACCAGCAGAGATCGGGAACGGTGGGGGACCCCTCACTACGAGCAGTACTTC. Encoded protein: CATSRDRERWGTPHYEQYF. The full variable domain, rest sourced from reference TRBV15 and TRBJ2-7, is DAMVIQNPRYQVTQFGKPVTLSCSQTLNHNVMYWYQQKSSQAPKLLFHYYDKDFNNEADTPDNFQSRRPNTSFCFLDIRSPGLGDTAMYLCATSRDRERWGTPHYEQYFGPGTRLTVT.

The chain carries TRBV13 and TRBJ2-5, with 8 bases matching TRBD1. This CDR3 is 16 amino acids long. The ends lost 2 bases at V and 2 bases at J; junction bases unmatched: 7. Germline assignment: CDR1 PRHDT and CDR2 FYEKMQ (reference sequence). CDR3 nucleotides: TGTGCCAGCAGCTTACCGAGACAGGGGTTACAAGAGACCCAGTACTTC. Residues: CASSLPRQGLQETQYF.

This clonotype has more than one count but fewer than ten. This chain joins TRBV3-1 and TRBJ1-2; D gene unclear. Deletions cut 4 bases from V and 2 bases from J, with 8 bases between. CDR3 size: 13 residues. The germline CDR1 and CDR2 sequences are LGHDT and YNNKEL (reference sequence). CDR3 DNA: TGTGCCAGCAGCCTTCCGAACAACTATGGCTACACCTTC. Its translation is CASSLPNNYGYTF.

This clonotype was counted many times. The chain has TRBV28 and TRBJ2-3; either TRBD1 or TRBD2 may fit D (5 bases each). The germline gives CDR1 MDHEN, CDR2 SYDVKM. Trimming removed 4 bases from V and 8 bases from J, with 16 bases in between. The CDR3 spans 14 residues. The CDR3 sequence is CASSSGTLVGTQYF. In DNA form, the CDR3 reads TGTGCCAGCAGTTCCGGGACCCTCGTGGGTACGCAGTATTTT.